These 19 T cell receptor beta chains originate from one sample sequenced in a study of T cell changes during pregnancy in multiple sclerosis. Clones were read by immunoSEQ multiplex PCR, and TCRdb kept only the in-frame ones, dropping some. Of tens of thousands of clones in the sample, over 90% were seen once. Material: CD8+ T cells from peripheral blood mononuclear cells, obtained in the third trimester of pregnancy. The source is a female donor with multiple sclerosis, enrolled in a pregnancy study.

This clone was detected once. The chain recombines TRBV6-4 with TRBJ2-2; D gene ambiguous. This CDR3 has 13 amino acids. Germline lookup yields CDR1 MRHNA and CDR2 SNTAGT. V was shortened by 2 bases and J by 2 bases, with 3 bases between the two germline ends. CDR3 region: CASSDVNTGELFF. The CDR3, as DNA: TGTGCCAGCAGTGACGTAAACACCGGGGAGCTGTTTTTT.

The chain recombines TRBV2 with TRBJ2-1; the match to TRBD1 covers 7 bases. The CDR3 has 13 residues. The germline CDR1 and CDR2 sequences are SNHLY and FYNNEI. The trim removed 9 bases at V and 6 bases at J, leaving 8 bases unmatched. CDR3 in amino acids: CARLRGLGNEQFF. The CDR3 bases are TGTGCCAGGTTAAGGGGGCTCGGCAATGAGCAGTTCTTC.

This clone was seen only once. This chain uses TRBV28 with TRBJ2-3, with D uncertain. Germline CDR1 MDHEN, CDR2 SYDVKM. V lost 2 bases to trimming and J lost 2 bases, with 11 bases between them. This CDR3 is built from 15 residues. The chain's CDR3 is CASSLNAAPTDTQYF. The CDR3 coding sequence is TGTGCCAGCAGTTTAAACGCAGCGCCCACAGATACGCAGTATTTT.

The rearrangement joins TRBV15 to TRBJ1-2; no reliable D call. Germline V gives CDR1 LNHNV, CDR2 YYDKDF (reference sequence). V lost 7 bases, J lost 7 bases, and 19 bases lay in between. This CDR3 is 14 amino acids long. This CDR3 reads CATNPGREGTGYTF. The CDR3 bases are TGTGCCACCAACCCGGGTCGTGAGGGTACTGGCTACACCTTC.

This sequence joins TRBV5-1 and TRBJ2-2; D gene uncertain. The length of the CDR3 is 13 residues. Germline CDR1 SGHRS, CDR2 YFSETQ. Trimming stripped 6 bases from V and 6 bases from J, with 12 bases between. The CDR3 DNA is TGCGCCAGCACCTATTTGAATGCCGGGGAGCTGTTTTTT. It is translated as CASTYLNAGELFF. Variable domain in full (rest from reference TRBV5-1 and TRBJ2-2): KAGVTQTPRYLIKTRGQQVTLSCSPISGHRSVSWYQQTPGQGLQFLFEYFSETQRNKGNFPGRFSGRQFSNSRSEMNVSTLELGDSALYLCASTYLNAGELFFGEGSRLTVL.

This chain uses TRBV6-1 with TRBJ2-7; D remains unclear. The germline V and J ends were trimmed by 5 bases and 3 bases, with 5 bases remaining between them. CDR1 and CDR2 from the germline V gene are MNHNS and SASEGT. This CDR3 is built from 11 residues. The CDR3 protein is CASSTYYEQYF. The CDR3 bases are TGTGCCAGCAGTACATACTACGAGCAGTACTTC.

The rearrangement uses TRBV6-1 and TRBJ1-1; D might be TRBD1 (5 bases). Looked up from germline, CDR1 is MNHNS and CDR2 is SASEGT. Trimming cost V 3 bases and J 1 base, with 12 bases left between them. The CDR3 has 15 amino acids. The DNA of the CDR3 is TGTGCCAGCAGTGAGGGAACAAGGGGGAACACTGAAGCTTTCTTT. Protein product: CASSEGTRGNTEAFF.

V is TRBV28 and J is TRBJ1-1; 8 bases map to TRBD1. V dropped 7 bases and J dropped 1; count of bases not matched to a gene: 5. In germline, CDR1 is MDHEN, CDR2 SYDVKM. This CDR3 is 14 amino acids long. CDR3 amino acids: CASTTTGANTEAFF. In DNA, the CDR3 is TGTGCCAGCACTACGACAGGGGCGAACACTGAAGCTTTCTTT.

The chain joins TRBV16 to TRBJ1-3; 7 nucleotides line up with TRBD1. Germline values: CDR1 KGHSY, CDR2 FQNENV. V trimming: 2 bases; J trimming: 0 bases; junction bases outside the gene matches: 4. The CDR3 totals 16 residues. The CDR3 spells CASSQVTGISGNTIYF. Here the CDR3 DNA reads TGTGCCAGCAGCCAAGTGACAGGGATCTCTGGAAACACCATATATTTT.

This clone was recorded only once. The V call is TRBV9, the J call TRBJ2-2; 8 bases match TRBD2. This CDR3 spans 16 amino acids. The germline CDR1 and CDR2 sequences are SGDLS and YYNGEE. V gave up 3 bases and J gave up 4 bases; unmatched junction bases: 8. CDR3 loop: CASSGPLAGGTGELFF. The CDR3 DNA follows: TGTGCCAGCAGCGGACCACTGGCGGGGGGCACCGGGGAGCTGTTTTTT.

This clone has a single count. V usage is TRBV30 and J usage is TRBJ2-7; possibly TRBD2 for D (5 bases). Trimming removed 2 bases from V and 7 bases from J, with 9 bases in between. The germline CDR1 and CDR2 sequences are GTSNPN and SVGIG (reference sequence). This CDR3 spans 11 amino acids. CDR3 sequence: CAWSFGGEQYF. The DNA for the CDR3 is TGTGCCTGGAGTTTCGGCGGGGAGCAGTACTTC.

V gene TRBV25-1 combines with J gene TRBJ2-5; D gene unclear. This CDR3 has 12 residues. Per the germline V gene, CDR1 is MGHDK and CDR2 is SYGVNS. With 6 bases removed from V and 4 bases from J, the gap between germline ends came to 9 bases. Written as DNA, the CDR3 is TGTGCCAGCAGCCCGACGGGAGAGACCCAGTACTTC. It codes for CASSPTGETQYF.

The rearrangement joins TRBV6-4 to TRBJ2-1; TRBD1 might be the D (6 bases). This CDR3 spans 14 amino acids. Germline V gene sequence: CDR1 MRHNA, CDR2 SNTAGT. V dropped 0 bases and J dropped 8 bases, with 11 bases sitting between them. The CDR3 here is CASSDSTGSDEQFF. The CDR3 region has the DNA TGTGCCAGCAGTGACTCAACAGGGAGCGATGAGCAGTTCTTC.

The genes are TRBV2 and TRBJ2-1; TRBD1 matches 7 bases. The CDR3 contains 13 residues. Germline V gives CDR1 SNHLY, CDR2 FYNNEI. V lost 5 bases and J lost 8; bases outside the gene matches: 6. CDR3 bases: TGTGCCAGCAGTAGACAGGGTTCGCATGAGCAGTTCTTC. It specifies CASSRQGSHEQFF.

This rearrangement joins TRBV10-2 to TRBJ2-1; 10 bases agree with TRBD1. This CDR3 region has 16 residues. Germline V gene lookup returns CDR1 WSHSY and CDR2 SAAADI. V shed 6 bases and J 5 bases; nucleotides not matched to a gene: 10. The CDR3 coding sequence is TGCGCCAGCAGCTCTATTGGGACAGGGGAAGACAATGAGCAGTTCTTC. Residues: CASSSIGTGEDNEQFF.

This chain connects TRBV5-1 to TRBJ2-7, with 8 bases aligning to TRBD1. This CDR3 is built from 14 residues. Germline trimming cut 3 bases from V and 5 bases from J; bases unmatched to any gene: 7. Germline lookup yields CDR1 SGHRS and CDR2 YFSETQ. The CDR3 loop reads CASSSDRGGDEQYF. The CDR3 nucleotides are TGCGCCAGCAGCTCTGACAGGGGTGGCGACGAGCAGTACTTC.

This clone has a single count. The chain combines TRBV27 with TRBJ2-1; 8 bases align to TRBD2. The junction had 7 bases not matched to a gene; V was cut back by 4 bases and J by 5 bases. The CDR3 is 15 amino acids. Germline lookup yields CDR1 MNHEY and CDR2 SMNVEV (reference sequence). The CDR3 coding sequence is TGTGCCAGCAGTTCGGCCGGGACTAGACACAATGAGCAGTTCTTC. Encoded protein: CASSSAGTRHNEQFF.

The chain recombines TRBV6-1 with TRBJ2-1, with 10 nucleotides matching TRBD1. V was pared by 4 bases and J by 5 bases, with 11 bases of the junction left unmatched. CDR1 MNHNS and CDR2 SASEGT come from the germline V gene. The CDR3 has 17 amino acids. CDR3 DNA: TGTGCCAGCAGTGGCCCTACCGGGACAGGGGTCAACAATGAGCAGTTCTTC. This codes for CASSGPTGTGVNNEQFF.

This chain joins TRBV28 and TRBJ2-1; TRBD2 might be the D (6 bases). The germline gives CDR1 MDHEN, CDR2 SYDVKM. Trimming cost V 5 bases and J 0 bases, with 14 bases left between them. This CDR3 region has 16 residues. As DNA, the CDR3 is TGTGCCAGCAGTCCGATTGGGGGAGGCTCCTACAATGAGCAGTTCTTC. Residues: CASSPIGGGSYNEQFF. Complete variable domain (other parts from reference TRBV28 and TRBJ2-1): DVKVTQSSRYLVKRTGEKVFLECVQDMDHENMFWYRQDPGLGLRLIYFSYDVKMKEKGDIPEGYSVSREKKERFSLILESASTNQTSMYLCASSPIGGGSYNEQFFGPGTRLTVL.